This paragraph covers one T cell receptor beta chain sequence. The sample comes from a study of cytotoxic CD8 clonotypes in ibrutinib-treated CLL. TCRdb keeps only in-frame clones here, not all; method: immunoSEQ multiplex PCR. The sample shows over 25,000 clones, 62% of them seen only once. The CDR3 contains 16 residues. Trimming cost V 10 bases and J 5 bases; bases outside gene matches: 19. CDR1 is ENHRY, CDR2 SYGVKD, per germline. This chain links TRBV10-3 with TRBJ1-1, with TRBD1 matching over 7 bases. The clonotype comes from a human donor with chronic lymphocytic leukemia. Sequenced material: PBMCs, taken before ibrutinib treatment. The CDR3 DNA sequence: TGTGCCACGAACAAAGCTGACAGGGCAGAGGGAACTGAAGCTTTCTTT. This codes for CATNKADRAEGTEAFF.